This T cell receptor beta chain was documented in a study of immune evolution from preneoplasia to lung adenocarcinoma. Details on this clone: Its target is unknown.

Generated by immunoSEQ multiplex PCR, the TCRdb table keeps only in-frame clones and is missing some. The data hold over 3,500 clones, with 60% to 85% observed a single time. V dropped 7 bases and J dropped 8 bases, with 17 bases sitting between them. This CDR3 has 13 amino acids. Germline values: CDR1 MDHEN, CDR2 SYDVKM. Study-wide findings and caveats: From normal lung to invasive adenocarcinoma, top clone frequencies appeared to decrease.

Material: FFPE minimally invasive lung adenocarcinoma tissue. The chain carries TRBV28 and TRBJ1-2; no reliable D call. This sequence was found in a person aged 60 to 85 with lung adenocarcinoma. In DNA form, the CDR3 reads TGTGCCAGCACCTCGAGGAGGACGGACGGCTACACCTTC. It codes for CASTSRRTDGYTF.